These 30 T cell receptor beta chains were sequenced from one sample in a study of blood T cell repertoires in COVID-19. Here immunoSEQ multiplex PCR was the method, and the copy in TCRdb shows in-frame clones only, minus some. The table has fewer than 200,000 clones, about 85% seen once. The sample consisted of peripheral blood. These receptors were obtained from a woman of 80 years or more with COVID-19, enrolled during active disease.

The chain couples TRBV5-1 to TRBJ1-1; D not certain. This CDR3 has 14 amino acids. Germline CDR1 reads SGHRS; CDR2 reads YFSETQ. Trimming removed 0 bases from V and 1 base from J, with 7 bases in between. The CDR3 DNA reads as TGCGCCAGCAGCTTGGACAGCTCGAACACTGAAGCTTTCTTT. Translated: CASSLDSSNTEAFF.

This clone was seen a handful of times. CDR3 DNA sequence: TGTGCCAGCAGCTCGACAGGGGCTAATCAGCCCCAGCATTTT. It translates to CASSSTGANQPQHF. The chain has TRBV5-8 and TRBJ1-5; 8 bases agree with TRBD1. V lost 3 bases and J lost 4; bases outside the gene matches: 3. This CDR3 is built from 14 residues. Germline V gives CDR1 SGHTS, CDR2 YDEGEE.

The gene calls are TRBV5-1 and TRBJ2-7; D is unresolved. This CDR3 contains 14 residues. Germline V gene lookup returns CDR1 SGHRS and CDR2 YFSETQ. Trimming shortened V by 4 bases and J by 5 bases, and 16 bases separated the two germline ends. In DNA form, the CDR3 reads TGCGCCAGCAGCATCCTAGACCCACGCGACGAGCAGTACTTC. Translated, it gives CASSILDPRDEQYF. Variable domain in full (rest from reference TRBV5-1 and TRBJ2-7): KAGVTQTPRYLIKTRGQQVTLSCSPISGHRSVSWYQQTPGQGLQFLFEYFSETQRNKGNFPGRFSGRQFSNSRSEMNVSTLELGDSALYLCASSILDPRDEQYFGPGTRLTVT.

The chain combines TRBV6-1 with TRBJ2-1; no clear D. Trimming took off 1 base at V and 7 bases at J, with 5 bases between the two ends. CDR1 MNHNS and CDR2 SASEGT come from the germline V gene. This CDR3 region has 12 residues. This CDR3 reads CASSEVYNEQFF. The CDR3 nucleotides read TGTGCCAGCAGTGAAGTGTATAATGAGCAGTTCTTC.

This chain uses TRBV4-2 with TRBJ2-7; 8 bases align to TRBD1. After removal of 5 bases from V and 2 bases from J, the junction contained 8 bases not matched to a gene. In germline, CDR1 is LGHNA, CDR2 YNFKEQ. The CDR3 totals 15 residues. The CDR3 DNA follows: TGTGCCAGCAGCGCCCGTACAGGGGGGCCCTACGAGCAGTACTTC. Amino acid sequence: CASSARTGGPYEQYF.

The rearrangement links TRBV28 to TRBJ2-1; D possibly corresponds to TRBD1 (5 bases). Germline assignment: CDR1 MDHEN and CDR2 SYDVKM. V was clipped by 11 bases and J by 6 bases, with 14 bases between them. The CDR3 sequence is 12 residues long. The DNA for the CDR3 is TGTGCCGGGGCGTCTCCTGGCAATGAGCAGTTCTTC. Its protein product is CAGASPGNEQFF.

The chain recombines TRBV6-5 with TRBJ2-5, with D maybe TRBD2 (7 bases). Germline V gene data show CDR1 as MNHEY and CDR2 as SVGAGI. The CDR3 is 14 amino acids. Trimming stripped 0 bases from V and 7 bases from J, with 12 bases between. In DNA, the CDR3 is TGTGCCAGCAGTTACTCGAGAGGGGGGGGGACCCAGTACTTC. This translates into CASSYSRGGGTQYF.

In its sample, this clone was seen once. The chain uses TRBV18 and TRBJ2-1, with D possibly matching TRBD2 (6 bases). Between the trimmed V and J ends, which lost 1 base and 1 base, there was a span of 8 bases. Germline V gene data show CDR1 as KGHSH and CDR2 as LQKENI. The CDR3 consists of 15 residues. This CDR3 reads CASSPLGGSYNEQFF. CDR3 coding DNA: TGTGCCAGCTCACCACTTGGGGGGTCCTACAATGAGCAGTTCTTC.

The genes are TRBV25-1 and TRBJ2-5; 9 nucleotides agree with TRBD1. V dropped 6 bases and J dropped 2; count of bases not matched to a gene: 10. Germline lookup yields CDR1 MGHDK and CDR2 SYGVNS. The CDR3 extends over 16 amino acids. CDR3 protein: CASSRDRAGRQETQYF. DNA of the CDR3: TGTGCCAGCAGCCGGGACAGGGCAGGGAGGCAAGAGACCCAGTACTTC.

The V gene is TRBV4-1, the J gene TRBJ1-5, with D possibly being TRBD1 (5 bases). The V gene's germline CDR1 is MGHRA and CDR2 YSYEKL. V was clipped by 4 bases and J by 4 bases, with 26 bases between them. This CDR3 contains 19 residues. This CDR3 is CASSPERGRIHGENQPQHF. DNA of the CDR3: TGCGCCAGCAGCCCTGAGCGGGGACGGATACACGGAGAGAATCAGCCCCAGCATTTT.

The CDR3 region has the DNA TGTGCCAGCAGCATCGGACAGGCTTACACTAATGAAAAACTGTTTTTT. It is translated as CASSIGQAYTNEKLFF. This chain links TRBV6-6 with TRBJ1-4, with 7 nucleotides matching TRBD1. Looked up from germline, CDR1 is MNHNY and CDR2 is SVGAGI (reference sequence). V lost 6 bases, J lost 2 bases, and 9 bases stayed unmatched. This CDR3 has 16 amino acids.

The V gene is TRBV5-1, the J gene TRBJ1-4; a possible D gene is TRBD1 (6 bases). CDR1 and CDR2 (germline): SGHRS, YFSETQ. Trimming removed 4 bases from V and 5 bases from J, with 15 bases in between. CDR3 size: 15 residues. In DNA form, the CDR3 reads TGCGCCAGCAGCGGGGGGGCGAAAGACAATGAAAAACTGTTTTTT. The encoded protein is CASSGGAKDNEKLFF.

The chain recombines TRBV9 with TRBJ1-1, with 9 bases that match TRBD1. The CDR3 consists of 13 residues. Germline CDR1 and CDR2: SGDLS and YYNGEE. Trimming took 3 bases from V and 7 from J; bases not matched to a gene: 4. CDR3 DNA sequence: TGTGCCAGCAGCGAAGGACAGGGGTTTGAAGCTTTCTTT. Translating gives CASSEGQGFEAFF.

With regard to this clone: One junction end disagrees with the germline gene, perhaps due to a read error. Other DNA sequences from this sample encode an identical CDR3 as well. This chain joins TRBV6-5 and TRBJ1-1; possibly TRBD1 for D (6 bases). In germline, CDR1 is MNHEY, CDR2 SVGAGI. This CDR3 comprises 14 residues. DNA for the CDR3: TGTGCCAGCAGCTACTTACAGGGTAACACTGAAGCTTTCTTT. It codes for CASSYLQGNTEAFF.

The rearrangement uses TRBV29-1 and TRBJ2-2, with D perhaps TRBD1 (5 bases). V was clipped by 4 bases and J by 4 bases, with 13 bases between them. The CDR3 runs to 14 residues. Germline V CDR1 and CDR2: SQVTM, ANQGSEA. The CDR3 DNA is TGCAGCGTTGGAGGCTACCAGGGCACCGGGGAGCTGTTTTTT. This gives the protein CSVGGYQGTGELFF.

The chain recombines TRBV6-5 with TRBJ2-7, with 12 bases fitting TRBD1. The V segment lost 6 bases and the J segment 6 bases; nucleotides outside the gene matches: 9. The CDR3 consists of 15 residues. Germline V gene sequence: CDR1 MNHEY, CDR2 SVGAGI. For the CDR3, the DNA is TGTGCCAGCAGACCGGCAGGGACAGGGGGCATCGAGCAGTACTTC. It is translated as CASRPAGTGGIEQYF.

The chain recombines TRBV27 with TRBJ1-2; D might be TRBD1 (6 bases). The ends were cut back, 5 bases at V and 2 bases at J, with 15 bases in the middle. From germline, CDR1 is MNHEY and CDR2 SMNVEV (reference sequence). The CDR3 is 15 amino acids. CDR3 in amino acids: CASSLTPGANYGYTF. In nucleotides, the CDR3 is TGTGCCAGCAGTCTAACCCCAGGGGCGAACTATGGCTACACCTTC.

The V gene is TRBV4-1, the J gene TRBJ2-1; the match to TRBD2 covers 7 bases. The V gene end was trimmed by 0 bases and the J gene end by 0 bases; junction bases not matched to a gene: 2. The CDR3 consists of 16 residues. In germline, CDR1 is MGHRA, CDR2 YSYEKL. The CDR3 spells CASSQEGGGSYNEQFF. In DNA form, the CDR3 reads TGCGCCAGCAGCCAAGAGGGGGGGGGCTCCTACAATGAGCAGTTCTTC.

CDR3 sequence (DNA): TGCGCCAGCAGCTTCCCAGGGGCTGACTATGGCTACACCTTC. This gives the protein CASSFPGADYGYTF. The V call is TRBV5-1, the J call TRBJ1-2, with a weak D call TRBD1 (6 bases). The CDR3 sequence is 14 residues long. Germline values: CDR1 SGHRS, CDR2 YFSETQ. Between the trimmed V and J ends, which lost 2 bases and 3 bases, there was a span of 11 bases.

This sequence joins TRBV5-1 and TRBJ1-1, with TRBD1 matching over 7 bases. CDR1 SGHRS and CDR2 YFSETQ come from the germline V gene. There are 15 residues in the CDR3. With 2 bases clipped from V and 0 bases from J, the junction kept 4 bases outside the gene matches. CDR3 amino acids: CASSFDRAMNTEAFF. CDR3 sequence (DNA): TGCGCCAGCAGCTTTGACAGGGCTATGAACACTGAAGCTTTCTTT.

This sequence joins TRBV3-1 (or the pseudogene TRBV3-2) and TRBJ2-3; 10 bases map to TRBD2. The V gene end was trimmed by 8 bases and the J gene end by 0 bases; junction bases not matched to a gene: 8. CDR3 size: 16 residues. Per germline, CDR1 LGHDT and CDR2 YNNKEL (reference sequence). CDR3 region: CASSASGGLSTDTQYF. CDR3 nucleotides: TGTGCCAGCTCGGCTAGCGGGGGCCTTAGCACAGATACGCAGTATTTT.

The chain uses TRBV5-8 and TRBJ1-5; D unclear. Germline lookup yields CDR1 SGHTS and CDR2 YDEGEE. The germline V and J ends were trimmed by 6 bases and 4 bases, with 14 bases remaining between them. This CDR3 has 14 amino acids. The CDR3 bases are TGTGCCAGCACCCCGGAGGTAGGGAATCAGCCCCAGCATTTT. Its translation: CASTPEVGNQPQHF.

This clone was detected only once. The gene calls are TRBV3-1 (or the pseudogene TRBV3-2) and TRBJ2-1; D not certain. This CDR3 contains 15 residues. Germline V CDR1 and CDR2: LGHDT, YNNKEL (reference sequence). V was trimmed by 0 bases and J by 1 base, leaving 7 bases between them. CDR3 sequence (DNA): TGTGCCAGCAGCCAAGACAGTTTATCCTACAATGAGCAGTTCTTC. As protein: CASSQDSLSYNEQFF.

CDR3 loop: CASSLWSQGSSGANVLTF. Here the CDR3 DNA reads TGTGCCAGCAGTTTATGGTCGCAGGGGAGCTCTGGGGCCAACGTCCTGACTTTC. The rearrangement links TRBV28 to TRBJ2-6; possible D gene TRBD1, 6 bases. Germline CDR1 reads MDHEN; CDR2 reads SYDVKM. The CDR3 length is 18 residues. V was shortened by 0 bases and J by 0 bases, with 12 bases between the two germline ends.

The count of this clone is one. The rearrangement uses TRBV5-4 and TRBJ1-3; 7 bases are shared with TRBD1. The CDR3 spans 17 residues. Germline CDR1 reads SGHNT; CDR2 reads YYREEE (reference sequence). With V trimmed by 2 bases and J by 0 bases, 8 bases remained unmatched. The CDR3 spells CASSFGGRGSSGNTIYF. CDR3 coding DNA: TGTGCCAGCAGCTTTGGTGGCAGGGGGTCCTCTGGAAACACCATATATTTT.

The chain uses TRBV6-5 and TRBJ1-2; possible D gene TRBD1, 5 bases. Germline assignment: CDR1 MNHEY and CDR2 SVGAGI. V was trimmed by 5 bases and J by 3 bases, leaving 13 bases between them. The CDR3 consists of 14 residues. The CDR3 loop reads CASSRTDIDYGYTF. The DNA of the CDR3 is TGTGCCAGCAGTCGCACGGACATCGACTATGGCTACACCTTC.

There are a few counts of this clone. The rearrangement joins TRBV19 to TRBJ2-1; D might be TRBD2 (5 bases). The germline CDR1 and CDR2 sequences are LNHDA and SQIVND (reference sequence). V dropped 9 bases and J dropped 3 bases, with 15 bases sitting between them. The CDR3 covers 14 residues. In DNA, the CDR3 is TGTGCCAGCAGTGGACTGTCTCTCTACAATGAGCAGTTCTTC. Its translation is CASSGLSLYNEQFF.

The chain employs TRBV4-2 and TRBJ1-1, with TRBD1 matching 9 bases. The V gene's germline CDR1 is LGHNA and CDR2 YNFKEQ. Trimming removed 1 base from V and 1 base from J; junction bases left unmatched: 1. This CDR3 comprises 15 residues. CDR3 nucleotides: TGTGCCAGCAGCCAAGTGGGACAGGGGAACACTGAAGCTTTCTTT. It translates to CASSQVGQGNTEAFF.

A single count supports this clone. The rearrangement joins TRBV2 to TRBJ1-2; no clear D gene. The CDR3 contains 13 residues. Germline V gives CDR1 SNHLY, CDR2 FYNNEI. The germline V and J ends were trimmed by 5 bases and 3 bases, with 10 bases remaining between them. This chain's CDR3 is CASSIVQDYGYTF. The CDR3 DNA reads TGTGCCAGCAGTATAGTCCAGGACTATGGCTACACCTTC.

The chain joins TRBV5-4 to TRBJ2-5; 13 bases are shared with TRBD2. V lost 3 bases to trimming and J lost 7 bases; unmatched junction nucleotides: 6. CDR3 length: 15 residues. Germline CDR1 is SGHNT and CDR2 is YYREEE (reference sequence). CDR3 amino acids: CASSWGLAGSGTQYF. In DNA form, the CDR3 reads TGTGCCAGCAGCTGGGGACTAGCGGGATCCGGGACCCAGTACTTC.